Below, 3 T cell receptor beta chains from the same sample are listed, as sequenced in a study of cytomegalovirus exposure and HLA in healthy donors. PCR used 60 Vbeta primers and 13 Jbeta primers. The protocol was immunoSEQ multiplex PCR, while the TCRdb copy is restricted to in-frame clones and leaves out a portion. The repertoire holds 85,000 to 130,000 clones, with about three quarters as singletons. The sample comprised PBMCs. The receptors come from a man between 60 and 70 years old in good health and CMV-seropositive.

This chain uses TRBV6-1 with TRBJ2-6; possible D gene TRBD2, 5 bases. The V and J ends lost 5 bases and 0 bases respectively, with 8 bases between them. Germline CDR1 MNHNS, CDR2 SASEGT. This CDR3 comprises 15 residues. CDR3 nucleotide sequence: TGTGCCAGCAGTCCGGGGAGCTCTGGGGCCAACGTCCTGACTTTC. This sequence encodes CASSPGSSGANVLTF.

The CDR3 here is CAKGGAGGADTQYF. The CDR3 DNA reads as TGTGCCAAGGGTGGAGCGGGGGGGGCAGATACGCAGTATTTT. The chain recombines TRBV2 with TRBJ2-3; 10 nucleotides line up with TRBD2. Germline V CDR1 and CDR2: SNHLY, FYNNEI. Trimming cost V 10 bases and J 4 bases; bases outside gene matches: 8. The CDR3 has 14 amino acids.

This clone is a singleton in its sample. The junction shows a germline mismatch at one end, possibly a read error. The genes are TRBV7-9 and TRBJ1-2; unclear D gene. CDR1 SEHNR and CDR2 FQNEAQ come from the germline V gene (reference sequence). This CDR3 region has 12 residues. Here the CDR3 reads CSSSTGLYGYTF. The CDR3 nucleotides are TGTTCCAGCAGCACTGGACTATATGGCTACACCTTC.